The 25 T cell receptor beta chains below all came from one sample that was sequenced in a study of shared clonotypes between healthy human individuals. Here immunoSEQ multiplex PCR was the method, and the copy in TCRdb shows in-frame clones only, minus some. The profile shows millions of clones, more than 80% of them singletons. Specimen: naive CD4+ T cells from PBMCs. The subset here: CD45RA+ positively selected. The receptors were gathered from a man younger than 35 in good health. Some clones in this sample may be carry-over from other donors' samples.

The gene calls are TRBV5-1 and TRBJ2-3; the D gene could be TRBD1 or TRBD2 (6 bases each). Trimming removed 2 bases from V and 4 bases from J, with 8 bases in between. This CDR3 is 13 amino acids long. Germline loops: CDR1 SGHRS, CDR2 YFSETQ. The CDR3 DNA follows: TGCGCCAGCAGCTTTGGGGGGCCAGATACGCAGTATTTT. Translating gives CASSFGGPDTQYF.

This chain links TRBV28 with TRBJ1-5; weak D call: TRBD1 (5 bases). The germline V gene has CDR1 MDHEN and CDR2 SYDVKM. V dropped 7 bases and J dropped 11 bases, with 15 bases sitting between them. CDR3 length: 12 residues. In nucleotides, the CDR3 is TGTGCCAGCACCGTGCAGGGTGTGGCCCAGCATTTT. Encoded protein: CASTVQGVAQHF.

This chain connects TRBV7-7 to TRBJ2-1; D may match TRBD1 or TRBD2 (6 bases each). V lost 3 bases to trimming and J lost 9 bases, with 15 bases between them. The CDR3 is 14 residues long. The germline V gene encodes CDR1 SSHAT and CDR2 FNYEAQ (reference sequence). CDR3 residues: CASSLGSGATEQFF. DNA for the CDR3: TGTGCCAGCAGCTTGGGATCGGGGGCCACTGAGCAGTTCTTC.

About this clone itself: At the DNA level, this CDR3 is encoded by other sequences in the same sample as well. V gene TRBV5-1 combines with J gene TRBJ2-5, with no clear D. Germline V lookup: CDR1 SGHRS, CDR2 YFSETQ. Deletions cut 0 bases from V and 5 bases from J, with 5 bases between. The CDR3 covers 12 residues. CDR3 DNA: TGCGCCAGCAGCTTGGTGCGGGAGACCCAGTACTTC. Its protein is CASSLVRETQYF.

V is TRBV2 and J is TRBJ2-3, with 10 bases aligning to TRBD2. CDR3 length equals 16 residues. The germline CDR1 and CDR2 sequences are SNHLY and FYNNEI. The junction had 9 bases not matched to a gene; V was cut back by 5 bases and J by 4 bases. The DNA of the CDR3 is TGTGCCAGCAGTCCAAATAGCGGGAGGCTCTCAGATACGCAGTATTTT. Its translation is CASSPNSGRLSDTQYF.

As concerns this clone: This sample includes further DNA sequences coding for the same CDR3. The chain recombines TRBV5-1 with TRBJ1-5, with D perhaps matching TRBD1 (6 bases). From germline, CDR1 is SGHRS and CDR2 YFSETQ. V was pared by 0 bases and J by 2 bases, with 12 bases between. This CDR3 has 16 residues. CDR3 in amino acids: CASSLVPGEGNQPQHF. CDR3 coding DNA: TGCGCCAGCAGCTTGGTGCCAGGGGAAGGCAATCAGCCCCAGCATTTT.

The chain links TRBV5-4 to TRBJ2-2; D gene unclear. The CDR3 sequence is 13 residues long. The V end was cut by 2 bases, the J end by 3 bases, with 5 bases between. Germline V gene data show CDR1 as SGHNT and CDR2 as YYREEE (reference sequence). The CDR3 here is CASSFRDTGELFF. The DNA of the CDR3 is TGTGCCAGCAGCTTCCGGGACACCGGGGAGCTGTTTTTT.

The V call is TRBV2, the J call TRBJ1-4; TRBD1 is a possible D gene (6 bases). V was pared by 2 bases and J by 3 bases, with 13 bases between. From germline, CDR1 is SNHLY and CDR2 FYNNEI. The CDR3 is made up of 16 amino acids. This chain's CDR3 is CASSELSGQANEKLFF. The CDR3 DNA reads TGTGCCAGCAGTGAATTGTCGGGACAAGCTAATGAAAAACTGTTTTTT. The complete variable domain, with remaining parts taken from reference TRBV2 and TRBJ1-4, reads EPEVTQTPSHQVTQMGQEVILRCVPISNHLYFYWYRQILGQKVEFLVSFYNNEISEKSEIFDDQFSVERPDGSNFTLKIRSTKLEDSAMYFCASSELSGQANEKLFFGSGTQLSVL.

V is TRBV2 and J is TRBJ1-3; D is unclear. V was clipped by 10 bases and J by 2 bases, with 12 bases between them. This CDR3 comprises 13 residues. Germline CDR1 reads SNHLY; CDR2 reads FYNNEI. CDR3 nucleotides: TGTGCCAACCACTCCTGGACTGGAAACACCATATATTTT. It encodes CANHSWTGNTIYF.

This clone was counted once. The chain is built from TRBV19 and TRBJ1-4; 7 nucleotides agree with TRBD1. V shed 7 bases, J shed 7 bases, and the junction held 3 bases outside the gene matches. The CDR3 has 12 residues. CDR1 is LNHDA and CDR2 is SQIVND in the germline V gene (reference sequence). The CDR3, as DNA: TGTGCCAGTAAAAACAGGGGTGAAAAACTGTTTTTT. Translation: CASKNRGEKLFF.

The chain is built from TRBV11-2 and TRBJ1-2; 8 bases align to TRBD1. In germline, CDR1 is SGHAT, CDR2 FQNNGV. The CDR3 is 16 amino acids. The ends lost 1 base at V and 7 bases at J; junction bases unmatched: 11. In nucleotides, the CDR3 is TGTGCCAGCAGCTTAGGAGGGACAGGCGATTGGGGTGGCTACACCTTC. As protein: CASSLGGTGDWGGYTF.

The gene calls are TRBV4-3 and TRBJ2-7, with a possible D match to TRBD2 (5 bases). CDR3 size: 18 residues. The V end was cut by 7 bases, the J end by 1 base, with 26 bases between. CDR1 LGHNA and CDR2 YSLEER come from the germline V gene. The CDR3 DNA reads as TGCGCCAGCAACCTAGCCAAGATATACCAGATAAAATCCTACGAGCAGTACTTC. Amino acid sequence: CASNLAKIYQIKSYEQYF.

The chain uses TRBV10-3 and TRBJ1-5; D ambiguous. The CDR3 is 13 amino acids. V gave up 3 bases and J gave up 4 bases, with 7 bases separating them. Germline CDR1 reads ENHRY; CDR2 reads SYGVKD. The CDR3 bases are TGTGCCATCAGTGAAAGAAGGAATCAGCCCCAGCATTTT. Its translation: CAISERRNQPQHF.

This rearrangement joins TRBV29-1 to TRBJ2-5, with 7 bases that match TRBD1. The CDR3 extends over 12 amino acids. In germline, CDR1 is SQVTM, CDR2 ANQGSEA. After removal of 6 bases from V and 5 bases from J, the junction contained 6 bases not matched to a gene. The CDR3 reads CSVSQGSETQYF. CDR3 bases: TGCAGCGTATCACAGGGGTCGGAGACCCAGTACTTC. The whole variable domain, remainder taken from reference TRBV29-1 and TRBJ2-5, is SAVISQKPSRDICQRGTSLTIQCQVDSQVTMMFWYRQQPGQSLTLIATANQGSEATYESGFVIDKFPISRPNLTFSTLTVSNMSPEDSSIYLCSVSQGSETQYFGPGTRLLVL.

The chain has TRBV2 and TRBJ2-7, with 7 bases lining up with TRBD2. The CDR3 is made up of 15 amino acids. Germline V lookup: CDR1 SNHLY, CDR2 FYNNEI. V gave up 7 bases and J gave up 6 bases; unmatched junction bases: 15. The CDR3 bases are TGTGCCAGCACGGGAGGAGCGGCAGAGGGGAGCGAGCAGTACTTC. This encodes CASTGGAAEGSEQYF.

The chain couples TRBV29-1 to TRBJ2-3, with 11 bases that match TRBD1. Trimming took 7 bases from V and 3 from J; bases not matched to a gene: 6. Germline assignment: CDR1 SQVTM and CDR2 ANQGSEA. The CDR3 totals 14 residues. CDR3 sequence reads: CSATGQGETDTQYF. As DNA, the CDR3 is TGCAGCGCCACGGGACAGGGGGAAACAGATACGCAGTATTTT.

The chain couples TRBV12-5 to TRBJ2-1, with TRBD1 matching over 10 bases. The CDR3 runs 14 residues. The germline V gene encodes CDR1 LGHNT and CDR2 FRNRAP. V lost 4 bases and J lost 4; bases outside the gene matches: 1. CDR3 nucleotide sequence: TGTGCTAGTGGTTGGGGACAGGGGTACAATGAGCAGTTCTTC. Its translation: CASGWGQGYNEQFF.

The chain joins TRBV5-1 to TRBJ2-1, with D perhaps TRBD2 (6 bases). CDR3 length: 14 amino acids. Germline V gene lookup returns CDR1 SGHRS and CDR2 YFSETQ. Trimming pared 5 bases from V and 7 bases from J, leaving 16 bases between. For the CDR3, the DNA is TGCGCCAGCAGAACGGGGGACCCGGGGAATGAGCAGTTCTTC. Translation gives CASRTGDPGNEQFF.

The genes are TRBV7-9 and TRBJ2-3; no reliable D call. CDR3 length equals 14 residues. The V gene lost 1 base and the J gene lost 2 bases, with 7 bases spanning the gap. Germline CDR1 is SEHNR and CDR2 is FQNEAQ (reference sequence). CDR3 DNA sequence: TGTGCCAGCAGCTTAGATAAAACCACAGATACGCAGTATTTT. The encoded protein is CASSLDKTTDTQYF.

This chain links TRBV9 with TRBJ2-2; D is perhaps TRBD2 (5 bases). The CDR3 has 15 amino acids. With 4 bases removed from V and 5 bases from J, the gap between germline ends came to 15 bases. Per germline, CDR1 SGDLS and CDR2 YYNGEE. The CDR3 protein is CASSTPGSGTGELFF. The CDR3 DNA is TGTGCCAGCAGCACCCCGGGCTCGGGGACCGGGGAGCTGTTTTTT.

Worth noting for this clone: One junction end does not reproduce the germline sequence, and a read error may be involved. The same CDR3 arises from other DNA sequences in this sample as well. This rearrangement joins TRBV28 to TRBJ1-5, with 8 bases that match TRBD1. The CDR3 totals 15 residues. Germline lookup yields CDR1 MDHEN and CDR2 SYDVKM. As DNA, the CDR3 is TGCGCCAGCAGTTCACCGGACAGGGCCAATCAGCCCCAGCATTTT. It yields the protein CASSSPDRANQPQHF. Drawing the rest from reference TRBV28 and TRBJ1-5, the complete variable domain is DVKVTQSSRYLVKRTGEKVFLECVQDMDHENMFWYRQDPGLGLRLIYFSYDVKMKEKGDIPEGYSVSREKKERFSLILESASTNQTSMYLCASSSPDRANQPQHFGDGTRLSIL.

J is TRBJ2-2 and V is TRBV30; 7 bases match TRBD1. The CDR3 is made up of 16 amino acids. Per the germline V gene, CDR1 is GTSNPN and CDR2 is SVGIG (reference sequence). The V segment lost 0 bases and the J segment 6 bases; nucleotides outside the gene matches: 10. CDR3 DNA: TGTGCCTGGAGTGTTGGTGCTAACAGGGGCGCCGGGGAGCTGTTTTTT. Residues: CAWSVGANRGAGELFF.

The chain uses TRBV6-5 and TRBJ2-7; possible D gene TRBD2, 6 bases. This CDR3 region has 15 residues. V was trimmed by 3 bases and J by 3 bases, leaving 15 bases between them. Germline-derived CDR1 and CDR2 are MNHEY and SVGAGI. The DNA for the CDR3 is TGTGCCAGCAGTTATACAGCGGCGGGAAACTACGAGCAGTACTTC. It specifies CASSYTAAGNYEQYF.

The chain combines TRBV7-9 with TRBJ2-1, with 7 bases that match TRBD1. This CDR3 contains 15 residues. CDR1 and CDR2 (germline): SEHNR, FQNEAQ (reference sequence). Trimming at V came to 4 bases and at J to 8 bases, leaving 11 bases not matched to a gene. The CDR3 bases are TGTGCCAGCAGCTCCCGGGACAGATCTATCCATGAGCAGTTCTTC. It encodes CASSSRDRSIHEQFF.

The chain carries TRBV7-9 and TRBJ2-6; no clear D. This CDR3 has 19 residues. V lost 3 bases and J lost 0, with 18 bases in between. Germline CDR1 is SEHNR and CDR2 is FQNEAQ (reference sequence). CDR3 DNA sequence: TGTGCCAGCAGCTTCTTAACCCGCCCCTCCTCCTCTGGGGCCAACGTCCTGACTTTC. Its translation: CASSFLTRPSSSGANVLTF.